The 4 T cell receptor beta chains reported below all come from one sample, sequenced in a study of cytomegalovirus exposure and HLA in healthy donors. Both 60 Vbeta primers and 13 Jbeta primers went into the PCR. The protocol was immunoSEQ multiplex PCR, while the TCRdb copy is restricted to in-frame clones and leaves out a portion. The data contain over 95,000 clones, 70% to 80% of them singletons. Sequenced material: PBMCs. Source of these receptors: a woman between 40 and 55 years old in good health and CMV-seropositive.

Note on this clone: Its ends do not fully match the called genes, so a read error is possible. The chain's CDR3 is CASSPGEGEDNF. The CDR3 DNA is TGTGCCAGCAGCCCCGGGGAGGGTGAGGATAACTTC. The chain recombines TRBV7-9 with TRBJ1-2, with D hard to call. The CDR3 extends over 12 amino acids. Germline assignment: CDR1 SEHNR and CDR2 FQNEAQ (reference sequence).

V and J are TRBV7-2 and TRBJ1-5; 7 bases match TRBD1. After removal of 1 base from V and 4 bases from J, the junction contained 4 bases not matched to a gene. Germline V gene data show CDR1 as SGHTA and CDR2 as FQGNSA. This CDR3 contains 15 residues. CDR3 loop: CASSLGAGGNQPQHF. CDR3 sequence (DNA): TGTGCCAGCAGCTTAGGGGCAGGGGGGAATCAGCCCCAGCATTTT.

The CDR3 is CASSLGHQNTEAFF. The CDR3 DNA reads TGCGCCAGCAGCTTGGGACACCAGAACACTGAAGCTTTCTTT. The genes are TRBV5-1 and TRBJ1-1; D remains ambiguous. The CDR3 covers 14 residues. CDR1 SGHRS and CDR2 YFSETQ come from the germline V gene. Between the trimmed V and J ends, which lost 0 bases and 1 base, there was a span of 7 bases. Based on the CDR3 plus reference TRBV5-1 and TRBJ1-1, the full variable domain is KAGVTQTPRYLIKTRGQQVTLSCSPISGHRSVSWYQQTPGQGLQFLFEYFSETQRNKGNFPGRFSGRQFSNSRSEMNVSTLELGDSALYLCASSLGHQNTEAFFGQGTRLTVV.

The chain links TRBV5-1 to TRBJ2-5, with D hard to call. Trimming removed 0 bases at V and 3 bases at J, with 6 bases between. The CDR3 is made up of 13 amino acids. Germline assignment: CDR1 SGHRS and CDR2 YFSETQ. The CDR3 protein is CASSLGSKETQYF. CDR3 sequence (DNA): TGCGCCAGCAGCTTGGGGAGTAAAGAGACCCAGTACTTC.